These 15 T cell receptor beta chains were sequenced from one sample in a study of T-cell memory formation after mild COVID-19. TCRdb recomputed calls from the 5' RACE reads with MiXCR, one row per CDR3 protein. The profile shows approximately 300,000 distinct CDR3 sequences, approximately 19% of them singletons. Input material: PBMCs or a T cell subset sorted from them (not recorded which). Source of these receptors: a young man who had mild COVID-19 (a few samples of this study predate the infection). Cell type and time point are not known.

This clonotype was picked up a small number of times. The chain couples TRBV6-5 to TRBJ2-7; D is undetermined. V was shortened by 5 bases and J by 3 bases, with 14 bases between the two germline ends. CDR1 is MNHEY, CDR2 SVGAGI, per germline. The CDR3 runs to 14 residues. CDR3 loop: CASSRTKSNYEQYF. The CDR3 DNA follows: TGTGCCAGCAGTAGGACCAAGTCTAACTACGAGCAGTACTTC.

V usage is TRBV7-9 and J usage is TRBJ2-3; maybe TRBD2 (5 bases). CDR3 size: 13 residues. Trimming left V 5 bases short and J 7 bases short, with 13 bases between. CDR1 is SEHNR and CDR2 is FQNEAQ in the germline V gene (reference sequence). This CDR3 is CASSLLAMNTQYF. DNA of the CDR3: TGTGCCAGCAGCCTTCTAGCCATGAATACGCAGTATTTT.

This clonotype was seen more than once but under ten times. This rearrangement joins TRBV20-1 to TRBJ1-1, with D tentatively TRBD1 (5 bases). Trimming removed 1 base from V and 1 base from J, with 13 bases in between. Germline V CDR1 and CDR2: DFQATT, SNEGSKA (reference sequence). The CDR3 has 15 amino acids. In DNA form, the CDR3 reads TGCAGTGCTAGAGGGGGACGTCGGAGGAACACTGAAGCTTTCTTT. It encodes CSARGGRRRNTEAFF.

V and J are TRBV7-2 and TRBJ1-3; D not certain. CDR1 and CDR2 (germline): SGHTA, FQGNSA. CDR3 length: 14 residues. V shed 1 base and J shed 4 bases, with 8 bases lying between them. In nucleotides, the CDR3 is TGTGCCAGCAGCTTAGGCACCACCGGAAACACCATATATTTT. Its protein is CASSLGTTGNTIYF. The variable domain in full, with the rest retrieved from reference TRBV7-2 and TRBJ1-3, is GAGVSQSPSNKVTEKGKDVELRCDPISGHTALYWYRQSLGQGLEFLIYFQGNSAPDKSGLPSDRFSAERTGGSVSTLTIQRTQQEDSAVYLCASSLGTTGNTIYFGEGSWLTVV.

This clonotype was counted a few times. The V gene is TRBV7-8, the J gene TRBJ2-2; D perhaps matches TRBD2 (5 bases). CDR1 SGHVS and CDR2 FQNEAQ come from the germline V gene. Trimming cost V 2 bases and J 7 bases, with 20 bases left between them. The CDR3 is 17 amino acids. Written as DNA, the CDR3 is TGTGCCAGCAGCTTACCCATCAAGGAGAGGGATGACGGGGAGCTGTTTTTT. Residues: CASSLPIKERDDGELFF.

The V and J genes are TRBV4-2 and TRBJ2-1, with D unclear. The V end was cut by 3 bases, the J end by 8 bases, with 5 bases between. This CDR3 comprises 11 residues. Looked up from germline, CDR1 is LGHNA and CDR2 is YNFKEQ. The CDR3 coding sequence is TGTGCCAGCAGCCATAACGATGAGCAGTTCTTC. Translation: CASSHNDEQFF.

This clonotype was seen a handful of times. The chain joins TRBV9 to TRBJ1-4; perhaps TRBD1 as D (6 bases). The germline V gene encodes CDR1 SGDLS and CDR2 YYNGEE. Trimming left V 3 bases short and J 4 bases short, with 10 bases between. The CDR3 sequence is 14 residues long. CDR3 coding DNA: TGTGCCAGCAGCGCACAGGGAGGTAATGAAAAACTGTTTTTT. Amino acids: CASSAQGGNEKLFF.

This clonotype occurred a few times. This chain links TRBV20-1 with TRBJ2-1; no clear D. V shed 1 base and J shed 0 bases, with 7 bases lying between them. The germline V gene encodes CDR1 DFQATT and CDR2 SNEGSKA (reference sequence). The CDR3 covers 14 residues. CDR3 sequence: CSARVASSYNEQFF. CDR3 nucleotides: TGCAGTGCTAGAGTCGCTAGCTCCTACAATGAGCAGTTCTTC.

This chain links TRBV29-1 with TRBJ2-1; D remains unclear. CDR1 SQVTM and CDR2 ANQGSEA come from the germline V gene. V was shortened by 4 bases and J by 0 bases, with 13 bases between the two germline ends. This CDR3 region has 15 residues. Here the CDR3 reads CSVGVGPSSYNEQFF. The CDR3 DNA follows: TGCAGCGTTGGTGTCGGACCGAGCTCCTACAATGAGCAGTTCTTC.

This clonotype was picked up a small number of times. The V gene is TRBV3-1, the J gene TRBJ1-2; TRBD1 matches 8 bases. Germline CDR1 LGHDT, CDR2 YNNKEL (reference sequence). The ends lost 0 bases at V and 8 bases at J; junction bases unmatched: 11. The CDR3 extends over 16 amino acids. The CDR3 loop reads CASSQDPGRTGFGYTF. DNA of the CDR3: TGTGCCAGCAGCCAAGATCCTGGGCGGACAGGGTTCGGCTACACCTTC.

This clonotype has only a few counts. J is TRBJ2-5 and V is TRBV7-9; possible D gene TRBD2, 6 bases. V was shortened by 5 bases and J by 5 bases, with 18 bases between the two germline ends. This CDR3 is 15 amino acids long. Germline loops: CDR1 SEHNR, CDR2 FQNEAQ (reference sequence). The CDR3 loop reads CASSADYPGRETQYF. CDR3 sequence (DNA): TGTGCCAGCAGCGCGGACTACCCGGGGCGTGAGACCCAGTACTTC.

CDR3 coding DNA: TGTGCCAGCAGCCCAACGCCACTAGTCCCAGATACGCAGTATTTT. It specifies CASSPTPLVPDTQYF. The chain links TRBV7-9 to TRBJ2-3; tentative D call: TRBD2 (5 bases). This CDR3 contains 15 residues. V gave up 5 bases and J gave up 4 bases, with 16 bases separating them. Germline V gene lookup returns CDR1 SEHNR and CDR2 FQNEAQ (reference sequence).

The chain employs TRBV7-7 and TRBJ2-2, with a possible D match to TRBD2 (5 bases). Germline V gene lookup returns CDR1 SSHAT and CDR2 FNYEAQ (reference sequence). The CDR3 is 13 amino acids. The V gene lost 8 bases and the J gene lost 4 bases, with 11 bases spanning the gap. The CDR3 region has the DNA TGTGCCAGCGGAAGGAGGTCCACCGGGGAGCTGTTTTTT. Amino acid sequence: CASGRRSTGELFF.

The DNA of the CDR3 is TGCAGTGCTAGAGTGTTAGGGAACACCGGGGAGCTGTTTTTT. This sequence encodes CSARVLGNTGELFF. The chain joins TRBV20-1 to TRBJ2-2; D is uncertain. The CDR3 contains 14 residues. V was cut by 1 base and J by 1 base, with 7 bases left in between. Per germline, CDR1 DFQATT and CDR2 SNEGSKA (reference sequence).

This clonotype showed up just a few times. The rearrangement uses TRBV11-2 and TRBJ2-2; perhaps D is TRBD1 or TRBD2 (5 bases each). The V gene lost 3 bases and the J gene lost 5 bases, with 28 bases spanning the gap. The germline V gene encodes CDR1 SGHAT and CDR2 FQNNGV. The CDR3 is made up of 20 amino acids. CDR3 nucleotides: TGTGCCAGCAGCTTGCCCGCCTACGTAGGGGAGAACGACGATACCGGGGAGCTGTTTTTT. This gives the protein CASSLPAYVGENDDTGELFF.